The rows below give T cell receptor beta chains drawn from one sample of a study of shared clonotypes between healthy human individuals. Sequencing was performed with immunoSEQ multiplex PCR; in TCRdb, only in-frame clones are kept and a portion is missing. The sample lists some 1,400,000 clones, 95% to 97% occurring once. The sample consisted of naive CD4+ T cells sorted from blood. Receptor source: a man younger than 40 in good health. Both conserved end residues are part of each CDR3. For some rows the clone size is stated as once, few or many, or as a class when expanded; others skip it.

clone_size v_call cdr3_aa
. TRBV11-3 CASSPNQEAQYF
. TRBV29-1 CSVPGGGRADTQYF
. TRBV5-4 CASSLDPGRFSYEQYF
once TRBV9 CASSVDIRSYEQYF
. TRBV7-8 CASSLESSGSSGNEQFF
. TRBV29-1 CSVGSQTELFF
. TRBV13 CASSLSGIEKLFF
. TRBV30 CAWKARTGGRHGELFF
. TRBV7-8 CASSFREGYNEQFF
. TRBV19 CASSNSGRSTDTQYF
. TRBV5-4 CASSLPGGKSGRFIGEQYF
once TRBV5-4 CASSSQARLAGVTQYF
. TRBV28 CASSASGRGPYF
. TRBV11-3 CASSQEGQINNEQFF
. TRBV7-9 CASSLGAYQETQYF
. TRBV7-6 CASSSPAGPGQGKTGELFF
. TRBV6-5 CASGQGRAYGYTF
. TRBV2 CASSGDRNTEAFF
. TRBV10-3 CAIGASTYEQYF
. TRBV2 CASRKDWGGRGTDTQYF
. TRBV28 CASSLTGPDDSYEQYF
. TRBV5-1 CASSSDGDGEQYF
. TRBV27 CASSLQLMGISDTQYF
. TRBV4-2 CASSQDLRGGPYEQYF